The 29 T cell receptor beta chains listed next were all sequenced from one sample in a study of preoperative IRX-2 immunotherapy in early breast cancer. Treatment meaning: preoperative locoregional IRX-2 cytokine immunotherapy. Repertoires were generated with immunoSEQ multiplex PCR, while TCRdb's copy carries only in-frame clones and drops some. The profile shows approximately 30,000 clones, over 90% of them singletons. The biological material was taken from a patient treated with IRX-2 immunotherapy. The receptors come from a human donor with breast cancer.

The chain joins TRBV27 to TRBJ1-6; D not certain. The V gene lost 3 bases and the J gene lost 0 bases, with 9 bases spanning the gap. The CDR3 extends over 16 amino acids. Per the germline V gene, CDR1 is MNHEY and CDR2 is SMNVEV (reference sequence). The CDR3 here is CASSFWYTSYNSPLHF. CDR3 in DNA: TGTGCCAGCAGTTTCTGGTACACCTCCTATAATTCACCCCTCCACTTT.

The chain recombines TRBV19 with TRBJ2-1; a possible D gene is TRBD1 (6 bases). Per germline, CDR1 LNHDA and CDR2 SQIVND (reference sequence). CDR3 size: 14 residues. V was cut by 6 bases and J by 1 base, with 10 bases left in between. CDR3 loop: CASRGQGSYNEQFF. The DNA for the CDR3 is TGTGCCAGTAGGGGGCAGGGGTCCTACAATGAGCAGTTCTTC.

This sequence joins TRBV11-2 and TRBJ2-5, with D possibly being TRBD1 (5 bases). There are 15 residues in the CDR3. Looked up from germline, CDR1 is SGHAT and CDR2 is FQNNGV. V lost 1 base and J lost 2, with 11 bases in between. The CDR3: CASSLGRQPQETQYF. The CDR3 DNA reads TGTGCCAGCAGCTTAGGTCGACAGCCTCAAGAGACCCAGTACTTC.

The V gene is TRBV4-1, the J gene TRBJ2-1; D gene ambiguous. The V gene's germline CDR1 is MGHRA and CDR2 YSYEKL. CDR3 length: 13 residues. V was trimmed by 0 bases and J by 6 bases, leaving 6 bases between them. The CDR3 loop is CASSQEWTNEQFF. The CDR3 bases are TGCGCCAGCAGCCAAGAATGGACCAATGAGCAGTTCTTC.

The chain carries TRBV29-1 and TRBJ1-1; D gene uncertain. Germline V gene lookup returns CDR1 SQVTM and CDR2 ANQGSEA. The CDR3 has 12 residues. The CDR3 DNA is TGCACCGTAGTCCGAGGAGGCACTGAAGCTTTCTTT. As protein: CTVVRGGTEAFF.

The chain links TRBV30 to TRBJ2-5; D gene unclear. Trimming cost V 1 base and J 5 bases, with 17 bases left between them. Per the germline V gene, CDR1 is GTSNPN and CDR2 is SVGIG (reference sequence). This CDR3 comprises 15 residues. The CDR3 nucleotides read TGTGCCTGGAGTGACCCCGGCCCTGTAAGGGAGACCCAGTACTTC. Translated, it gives CAWSDPGPVRETQYF.

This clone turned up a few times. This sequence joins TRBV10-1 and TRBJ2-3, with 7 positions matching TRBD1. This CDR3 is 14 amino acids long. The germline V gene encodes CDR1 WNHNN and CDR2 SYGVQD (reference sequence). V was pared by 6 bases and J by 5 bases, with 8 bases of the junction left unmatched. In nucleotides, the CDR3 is TGCGCCAGCAGGCCGGACAGGCCTGGAGATACGCAGTATTTT. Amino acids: CASRPDRPGDTQYF.

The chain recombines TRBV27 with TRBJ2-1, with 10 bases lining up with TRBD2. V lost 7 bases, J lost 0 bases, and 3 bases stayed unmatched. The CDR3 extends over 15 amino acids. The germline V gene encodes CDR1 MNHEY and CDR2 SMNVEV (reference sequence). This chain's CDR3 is CASTLAGSSYNEQFF. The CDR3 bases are TGTGCCAGCACACTAGCGGGGAGCTCCTACAATGAGCAGTTCTTC.

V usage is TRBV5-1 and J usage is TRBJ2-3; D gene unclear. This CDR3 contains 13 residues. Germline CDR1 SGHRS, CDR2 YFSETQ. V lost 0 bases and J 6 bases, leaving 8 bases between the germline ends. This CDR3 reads CASSLDRVDTQYF. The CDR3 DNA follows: TGCGCCAGCAGCTTGGATCGCGTGGATACGCAGTATTTT.

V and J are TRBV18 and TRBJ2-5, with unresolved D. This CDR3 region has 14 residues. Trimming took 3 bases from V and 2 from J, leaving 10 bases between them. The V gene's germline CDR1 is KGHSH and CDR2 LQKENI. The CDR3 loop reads CASSPQGGQETQYF. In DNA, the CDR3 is TGTGCCAGCTCACCCCAAGGTGGGCAAGAGACCCAGTACTTC.

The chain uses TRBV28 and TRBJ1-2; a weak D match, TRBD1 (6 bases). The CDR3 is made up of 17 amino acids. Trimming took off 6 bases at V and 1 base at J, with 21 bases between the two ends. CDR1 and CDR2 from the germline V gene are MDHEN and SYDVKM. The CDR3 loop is CASSAPGRGRNNYGYTF. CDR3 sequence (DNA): TGTGCCAGCAGCGCCCCCGGCAGGGGTCGGAATAACTATGGCTACACCTTC.

CDR3 loop: CASSLGRGSSYNEQFF. CDR3 bases: TGCGCCAGCAGTCTGGGGCGGGGGAGCTCCTACAATGAGCAGTTCTTC. This chain connects TRBV10-1 to TRBJ2-1; 7 nucleotides match TRBD2. The CDR3 runs 16 residues. Looked up from germline, CDR1 is WNHNN and CDR2 is SYGVQD (reference sequence). V shed 5 bases and J 0 bases; nucleotides not matched to a gene: 7.

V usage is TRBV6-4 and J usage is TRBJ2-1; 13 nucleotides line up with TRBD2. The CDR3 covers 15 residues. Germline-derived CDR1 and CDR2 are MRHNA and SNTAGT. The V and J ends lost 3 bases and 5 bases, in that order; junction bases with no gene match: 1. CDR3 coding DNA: TGTGCCAGCAGTGATGGGACTAGCGGGAACAATGAGCAGTTCTTC. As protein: CASSDGTSGNNEQFF.

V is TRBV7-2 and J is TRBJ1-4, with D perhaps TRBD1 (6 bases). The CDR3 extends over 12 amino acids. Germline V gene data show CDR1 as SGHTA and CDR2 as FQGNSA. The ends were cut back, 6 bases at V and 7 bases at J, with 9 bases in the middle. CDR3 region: CASRQGGEKLFF. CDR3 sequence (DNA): TGTGCCAGCAGACAGGGAGGTGAAAAACTGTTTTTT.

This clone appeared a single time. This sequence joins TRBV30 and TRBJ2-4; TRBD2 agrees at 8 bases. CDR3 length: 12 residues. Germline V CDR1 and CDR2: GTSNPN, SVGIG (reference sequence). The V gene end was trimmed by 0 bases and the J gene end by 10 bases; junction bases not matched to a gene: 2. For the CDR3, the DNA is TGTGCCTGGAGTGTACGGGGGGGGATTCAGTACTTC. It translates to CAWSVRGGIQYF.

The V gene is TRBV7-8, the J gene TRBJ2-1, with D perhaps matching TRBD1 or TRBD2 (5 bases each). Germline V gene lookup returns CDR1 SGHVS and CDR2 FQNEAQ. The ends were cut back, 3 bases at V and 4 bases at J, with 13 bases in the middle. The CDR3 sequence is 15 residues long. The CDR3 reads CASSLGTGRYNEQFF. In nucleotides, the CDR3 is TGTGCCAGCAGCTTGGGGACGGGAAGGTACAATGAGCAGTTCTTC.

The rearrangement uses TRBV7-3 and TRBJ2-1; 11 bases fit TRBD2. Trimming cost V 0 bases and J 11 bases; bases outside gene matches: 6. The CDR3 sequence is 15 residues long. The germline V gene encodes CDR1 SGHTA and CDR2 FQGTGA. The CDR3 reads CASSLTLVAGGQQFF. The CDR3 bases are TGTGCCAGCAGCTTAACGTTGGTAGCGGGAGGGCAGCAGTTCTTC.

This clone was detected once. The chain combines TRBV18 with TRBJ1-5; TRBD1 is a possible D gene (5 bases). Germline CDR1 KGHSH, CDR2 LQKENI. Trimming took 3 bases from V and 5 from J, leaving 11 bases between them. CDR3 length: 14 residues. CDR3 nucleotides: TGTGCCAGCTCACCGGACATCTTTCATCAGCCCCAGCATTTT. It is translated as CASSPDIFHQPQHF.

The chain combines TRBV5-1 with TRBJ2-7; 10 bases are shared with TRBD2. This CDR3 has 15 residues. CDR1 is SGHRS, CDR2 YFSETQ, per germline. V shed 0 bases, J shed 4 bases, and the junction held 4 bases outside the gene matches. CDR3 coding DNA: TGCGCCAGCAGCTTGGCCCCAGCGGGAGGGTACGAGCAGTACTTC. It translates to CASSLAPAGGYEQYF. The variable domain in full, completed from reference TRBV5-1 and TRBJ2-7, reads KAGVTQTPRYLIKTRGQQVTLSCSPISGHRSVSWYQQTPGQGLQFLFEYFSETQRNKGNFPGRFSGRQFSNSRSEMNVSTLELGDSALYLCASSLAPAGGYEQYFGPGTRLTVT.

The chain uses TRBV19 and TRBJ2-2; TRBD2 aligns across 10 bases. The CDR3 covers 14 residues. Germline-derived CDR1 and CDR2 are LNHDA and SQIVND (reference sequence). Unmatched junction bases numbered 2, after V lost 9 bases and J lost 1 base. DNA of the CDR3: TGTGCCAGCTCTAGCGGGGGGAACACCGGGGAGCTGTTTTTT. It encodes CASSSGGNTGELFF.

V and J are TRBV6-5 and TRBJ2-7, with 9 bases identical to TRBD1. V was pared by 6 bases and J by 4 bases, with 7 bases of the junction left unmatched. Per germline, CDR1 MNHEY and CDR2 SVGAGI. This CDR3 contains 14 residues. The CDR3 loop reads CASSPGTGRYEQYF. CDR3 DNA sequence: TGTGCCAGCAGCCCCGGGACAGGGAGATACGAGCAGTACTTC.

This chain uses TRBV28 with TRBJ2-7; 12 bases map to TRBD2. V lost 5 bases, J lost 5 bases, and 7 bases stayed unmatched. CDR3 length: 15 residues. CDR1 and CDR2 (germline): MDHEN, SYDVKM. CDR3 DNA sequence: TGTGCCAGCAGTCTAAGGACTAGCGGGACGCACGAGCAGTACTTC. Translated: CASSLRTSGTHEQYF.

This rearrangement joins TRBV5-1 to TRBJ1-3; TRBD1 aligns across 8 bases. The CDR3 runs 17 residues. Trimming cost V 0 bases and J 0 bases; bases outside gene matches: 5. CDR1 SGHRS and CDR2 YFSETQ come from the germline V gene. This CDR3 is CASSLGGQAPSGNTIYF. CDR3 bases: TGCGCCAGCAGCTTGGGGGGACAGGCTCCCTCTGGAAACACCATATATTTT.

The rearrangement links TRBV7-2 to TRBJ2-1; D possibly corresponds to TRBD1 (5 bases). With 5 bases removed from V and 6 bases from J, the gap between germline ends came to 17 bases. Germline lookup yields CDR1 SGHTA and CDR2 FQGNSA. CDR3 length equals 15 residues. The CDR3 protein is CASSPTSHRSNEQFF. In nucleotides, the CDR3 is TGTGCCAGCAGCCCCACCTCACACAGGAGCAATGAGCAGTTCTTC.

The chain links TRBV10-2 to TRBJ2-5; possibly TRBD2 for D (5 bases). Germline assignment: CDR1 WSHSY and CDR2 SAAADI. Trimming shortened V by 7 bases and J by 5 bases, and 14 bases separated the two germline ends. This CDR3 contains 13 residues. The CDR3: CASKRERKETQYF. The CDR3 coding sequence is TGCGCCAGCAAAAGGGAGCGGAAGGAGACCCAGTACTTC.

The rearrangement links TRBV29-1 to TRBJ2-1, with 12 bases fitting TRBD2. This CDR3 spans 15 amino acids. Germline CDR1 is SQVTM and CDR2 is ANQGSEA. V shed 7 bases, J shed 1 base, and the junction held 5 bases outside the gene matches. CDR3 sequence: CSGSLAGGSYNEQFF. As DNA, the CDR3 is TGCAGCGGATCACTAGCGGGAGGTTCCTACAATGAGCAGTTCTTC.

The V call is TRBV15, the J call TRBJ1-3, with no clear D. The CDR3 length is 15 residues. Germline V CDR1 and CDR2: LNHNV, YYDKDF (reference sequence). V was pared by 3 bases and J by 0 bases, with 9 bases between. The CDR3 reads CATSREGRSGNTIYF. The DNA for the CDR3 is TGTGCCACCAGCAGGGAGGGCCGCTCTGGAAACACCATATATTTT.

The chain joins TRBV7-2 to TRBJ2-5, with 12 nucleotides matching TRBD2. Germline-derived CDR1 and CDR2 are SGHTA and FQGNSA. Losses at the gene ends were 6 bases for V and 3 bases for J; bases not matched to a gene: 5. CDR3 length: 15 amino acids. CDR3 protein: CASRPRLAGEETQYF. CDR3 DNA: TGTGCCAGCAGGCCTCGACTAGCGGGAGAAGAGACCCAGTACTTC.

The DNA of the CDR3 is TGTGCCAGCAGCCGGGGCGCATCGGCGTACGAGCAGTACTTC. This gives the protein CASSRGASAYEQYF. This sequence joins TRBV6-5 and TRBJ2-7; D assignment may be TRBD1 or TRBD2 (5 bases each). The CDR3 loop spans 14 amino acids. Germline V CDR1 and CDR2: MNHEY, SVGAGI. Deletions cut 6 bases from V and 4 bases from J, with 16 bases between.